The clone carrying this TCR beta chain was counted many times. The entry originates in a study of T cells in Graves' hyperthyroidism and ophthalmopathy. There were TCR beta CDR3 regions amplified from RNA transcripts. The HTBI primer set was used in a first-round RT-PCR of the TCR CDR3. TCRdb re-called the multiplex PCR reads through MiXCR, storing one row per CDR3 protein. Of some 510,000 distinct CDR3 sequences in the sample, less than 25% were seen once. V lost 5 bases and J lost 4, with 17 bases in between. The CDR3 is 16 amino acids. The receptor comes from a man between 18 and 35 years old with Graves' hyperthyroidism. The sample consisted of blood. The chain employs TRBV12-3 or TRBV12-4 and TRBJ2-2; possible D gene TRBD1, 6 bases. This CDR3 is CASSPWTDLATGELFF. The CDR3 region has the DNA TGTGCCAGCAGTCCTTGGACAGACTTGGCCACCGGGGAGCTGTTTTTT.